Listed below are T cell receptor beta chains from one sample, sequenced in a study of T cell responses to AZD1222 COVID-19 vaccine. Only in-frame clones appear in the TCRdb table, and some are missing; sequencing was by immunoSEQ multiplex PCR. Of 50,000 to 75,000 clones listed, about 91% are singletons. The source was peripheral blood, collected 28 days after the second AZD1222 dose. Source of these receptors: an adult who received the AZD1222 COVID-19 vaccine. CDR3s include the opening cysteine and the closing phenylalanine or tryptophan. The size field is filled for only some rows; it gives once, few, many or a size class.

cdr3_aa clone_size v_call
CASSLDRVVYEQYF few TRBV5-5
CASSGEGAAFF - TRBV5-1
CASSPGNQPQHF - TRBV12-3/TRBV12-4
CASRYPHTRVTEAFF - TRBV7-9
CASSQSRDRGHEQYF - TRBV4-3
CASSWTRGGQTLTDTQYF - TRBV13
CASSEGREIGGNTIYF - TRBV5-5
CASSQDPGPRPQHF - TRBV3-1/TRBV3-2
CASSYSSPGGTYEQYF - TRBV6-5
CASSWEQGPDTQYF - TRBV5-1